This T cell receptor beta chain emerged from a study of identical twins. Via MiXCR, TCRdb re-called the 5' RACE reads, giving one row per CDR3 protein. The sample yields approximately 680,000 distinct CDR3 sequences, just over 7% seen once. V lost 0 bases to trimming and J lost 6 bases; unmatched junction nucleotides: 9. This CDR3 has 15 residues. Germline lookup yields CDR1 DFQATT and CDR2 SNEGSKA (reference sequence). Every one of the donors was a healthy Caucasian. This clonotype showed up just a few times. In addition, the sample was reused for a study of yellow fever vaccine responses in identical twins.

The receptor was derived from a woman younger than 30 in good health. The sequencing input was PBMCs. This chain connects TRBV20-1 to TRBJ2-7; 9 bases are a match to TRBD2. DNA of the CDR3: TGCAGTGCTAGAGATGGGGGACTAGCTACGTCCGAGCAGTACTTC. This gives the protein CSARDGGLATSEQYF.